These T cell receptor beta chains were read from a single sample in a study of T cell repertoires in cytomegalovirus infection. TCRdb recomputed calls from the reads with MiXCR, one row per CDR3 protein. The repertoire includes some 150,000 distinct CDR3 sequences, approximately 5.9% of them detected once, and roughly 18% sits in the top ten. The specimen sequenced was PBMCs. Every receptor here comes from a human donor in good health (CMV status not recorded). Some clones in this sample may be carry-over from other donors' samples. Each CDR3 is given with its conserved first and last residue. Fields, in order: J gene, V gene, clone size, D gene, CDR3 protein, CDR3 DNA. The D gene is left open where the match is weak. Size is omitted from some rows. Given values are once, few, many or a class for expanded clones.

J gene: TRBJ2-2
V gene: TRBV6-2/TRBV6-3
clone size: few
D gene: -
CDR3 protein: CASREPRYTGELFF
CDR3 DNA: TGTGCCAGCCGGGAGCCACGCTACACCGGGGAGCTGTTTTTT

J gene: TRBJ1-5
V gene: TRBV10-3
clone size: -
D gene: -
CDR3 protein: CAISESDSSNQPQHF
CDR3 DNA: TGTGCCATCAGTGAGTCCGACAGCTCTAATCAGCCCCAGCATTTT

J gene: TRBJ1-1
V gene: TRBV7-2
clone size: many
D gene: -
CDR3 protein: CASSFRLGPGDTEAFF
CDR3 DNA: TGTGCCAGCAGCTTCCGCCTCGGGCCAGGGGACACTGAAGCTTTCTTT

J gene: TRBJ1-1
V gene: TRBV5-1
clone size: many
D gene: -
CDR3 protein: CASYTWRAGANTEAFF
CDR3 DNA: TGCGCCAGCTATACTTGGAGGGCTGGAGCGAACACTGAAGCTTTCTTT

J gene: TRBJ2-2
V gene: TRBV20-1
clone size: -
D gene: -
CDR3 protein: CSASWGLLNTGELFF
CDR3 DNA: TGCAGTGCTAGTTGGGGTCTGTTGAACACCGGGGAGCTGTTTTTT

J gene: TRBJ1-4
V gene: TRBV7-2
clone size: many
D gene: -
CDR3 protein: CASSPRAFTTTNEKLFF
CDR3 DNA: TGTGCCAGCAGCCCTCGGGCCTTCACGACAACTAATGAAAAACTGTTTTTT

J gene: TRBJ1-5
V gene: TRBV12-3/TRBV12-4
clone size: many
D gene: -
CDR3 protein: CASSGRRSNQPQHF
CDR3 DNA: TGTGCCAGCAGTGGCCGCAGGAGCAATCAGCCCCAGCATTTT

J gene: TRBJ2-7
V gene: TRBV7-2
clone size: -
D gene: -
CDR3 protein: CASSRGTWGNYEQYF
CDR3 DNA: TGTGCCAGCAGCCGGGGGACATGGGGCAATTACGAGCAGTACTTC

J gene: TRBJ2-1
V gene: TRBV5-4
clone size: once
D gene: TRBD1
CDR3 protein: CASSLVRTGGGNEQFF
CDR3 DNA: TGTGCCAGCAGCTTGGTGCGGACAGGGGGGGGGAATGAGCAGTTCTTC

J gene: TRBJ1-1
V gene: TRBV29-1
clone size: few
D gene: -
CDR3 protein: CSVRRGYTEAFF
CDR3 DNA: TGCAGCGTCCGCCGCGGGTACACTGAAGCTTTCTTT

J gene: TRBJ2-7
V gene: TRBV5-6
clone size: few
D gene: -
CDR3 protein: CASSFLISYEQYF
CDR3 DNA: TGTGCCAGCAGCTTCCTTATCTCCTACGAGCAGTACTTC

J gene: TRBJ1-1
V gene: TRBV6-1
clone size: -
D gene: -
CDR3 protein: CASRDGSPRRAFF
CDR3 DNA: TGTGCCAGCAGGGATGGGTCTCCGAGACGGGCTTTCTTT

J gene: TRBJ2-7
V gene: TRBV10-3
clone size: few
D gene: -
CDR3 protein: CAISESRQGRGEQYF
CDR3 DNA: TGTGCCATCAGTGAGTCTAGGCAGGGTCGCGGCGAGCAGTACTTC

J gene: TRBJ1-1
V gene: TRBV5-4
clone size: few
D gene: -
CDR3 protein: CASRGHSITEAFF
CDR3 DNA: TGTGCCAGCAGAGGACACTCGATCACTGAAGCTTTCTTT

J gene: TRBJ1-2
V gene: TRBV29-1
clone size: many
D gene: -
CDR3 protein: CSVLPLAKANYGYTF
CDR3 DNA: TGCAGCGTCCTCCCCCTCGCGAAGGCCAACTATGGCTACACCTTC

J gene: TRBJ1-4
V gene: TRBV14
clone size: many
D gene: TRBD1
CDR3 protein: CASSQAQGTAKLFF
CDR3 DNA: TGTGCCAGCAGCCAAGCGCAAGGGACAGCAAAACTGTTTTTT

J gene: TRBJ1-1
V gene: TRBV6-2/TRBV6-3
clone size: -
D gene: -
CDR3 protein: CASRPGRRGTEAFF
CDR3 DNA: TGTGCCAGCAGACCGGGACGCAGGGGCACTGAAGCTTTCTTT

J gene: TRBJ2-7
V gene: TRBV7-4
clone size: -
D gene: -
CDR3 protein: CASSSPIQGGSYEQYF
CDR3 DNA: TGTGCCAGCAGCTCACCCATACAAGGGGGGTCCTACGAGCAGTACTTC

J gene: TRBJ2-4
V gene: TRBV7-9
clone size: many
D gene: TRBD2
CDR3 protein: CASSLWSGGHLLAKNIQYF
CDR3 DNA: TGTGCCAGCAGCTTATGGAGCGGGGGGCACCTACTAGCCAAAAACATTCAGTACTTC

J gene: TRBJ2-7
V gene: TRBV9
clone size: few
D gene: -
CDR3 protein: CASSADALITYEQYF
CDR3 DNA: TGTGCCAGCAGCGCGGACGCATTAATAACCTACGAGCAGTACTTC

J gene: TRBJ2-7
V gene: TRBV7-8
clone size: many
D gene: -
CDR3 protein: CASSSQRPGRTYEQYF
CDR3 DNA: TGTGCCAGCAGCTCCCAGCGGCCAGGACGGACCTACGAGCAGTACTTC

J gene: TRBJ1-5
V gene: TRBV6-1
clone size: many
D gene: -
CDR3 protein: CASSEVGNQPQHF
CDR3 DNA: TGTGCCAGCAGTGAGGTAGGAAATCAGCCCCAGCATTTT

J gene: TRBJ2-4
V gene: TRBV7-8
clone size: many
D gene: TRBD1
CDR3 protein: CASSQGQKNIQYF
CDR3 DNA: TGTGCCAGCAGCCAGGGACAGAAAAACATTCAGTACTTC

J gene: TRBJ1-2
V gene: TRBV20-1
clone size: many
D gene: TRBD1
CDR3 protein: CSARDMGQGNYGYTF
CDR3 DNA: TGCAGTGCTAGAGATATGGGACAGGGAAACTATGGCTACACCTTC

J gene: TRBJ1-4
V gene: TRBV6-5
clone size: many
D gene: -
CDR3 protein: CASSYYEDRGNEKLFF
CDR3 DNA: TGTGCCAGCAGTTACTACGAGGACCGAGGAAATGAAAAACTGTTTTTT